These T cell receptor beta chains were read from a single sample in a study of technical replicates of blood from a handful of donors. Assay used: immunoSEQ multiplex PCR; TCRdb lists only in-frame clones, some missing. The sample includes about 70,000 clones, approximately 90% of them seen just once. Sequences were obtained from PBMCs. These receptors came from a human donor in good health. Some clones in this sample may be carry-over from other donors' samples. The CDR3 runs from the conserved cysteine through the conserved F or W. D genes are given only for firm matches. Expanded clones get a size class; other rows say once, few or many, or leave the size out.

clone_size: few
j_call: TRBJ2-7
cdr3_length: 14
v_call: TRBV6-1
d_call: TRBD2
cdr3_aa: CASRITRGAYEQYF
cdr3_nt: TGTGCCAGCAGAATCACCCGGGGGGCCTACGAGCAGTACTTC

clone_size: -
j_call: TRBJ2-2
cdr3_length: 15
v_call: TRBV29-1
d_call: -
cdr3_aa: CSVEDSDSNTGELFF
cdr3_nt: TGCAGCGTTGAAGATAGTGACTCTAACACCGGGGAGCTGTTTTTT

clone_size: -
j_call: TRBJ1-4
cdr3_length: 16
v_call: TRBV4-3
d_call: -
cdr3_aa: CASSQGVQGQGEKLFF
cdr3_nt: TGCGCCAGCAGCCAAGGGGTACAGGGCCAAGGGGAAAAACTGTTTTTT

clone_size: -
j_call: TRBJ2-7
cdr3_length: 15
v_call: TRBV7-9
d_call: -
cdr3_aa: CASSLEPPISYEQYF
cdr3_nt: TGTGCCAGCAGCTTAGAACCTCCCATCAGCTACGAGCAGTACTTC

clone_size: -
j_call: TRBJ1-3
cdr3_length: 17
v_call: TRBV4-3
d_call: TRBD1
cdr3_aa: CASSPRPGQNSGNTIYF
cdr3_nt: TGCGCCAGCAGCCCACGGCCGGGACAGAACTCTGGAAACACCATATATTTT

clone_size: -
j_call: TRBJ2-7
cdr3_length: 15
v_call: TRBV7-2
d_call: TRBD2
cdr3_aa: CASSLEGGGTYEQYF
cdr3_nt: TGTGCCAGCAGCTTAGAGGGCGGGGGAACCTACGAGCAGTACTTC

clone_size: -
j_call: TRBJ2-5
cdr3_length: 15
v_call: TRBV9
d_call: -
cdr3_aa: CASSVSSTRGETQYF
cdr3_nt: TGTGCCAGCAGCGTATCATCGACAAGGGGAGAGACCCAGTACTTC

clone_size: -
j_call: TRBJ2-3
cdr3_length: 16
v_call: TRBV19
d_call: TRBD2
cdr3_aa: CASGVGGRPSTDTQYF
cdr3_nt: TGTGCTTCAGGGGTGGGCGGGAGGCCAAGCACAGATACGCAGTATTTT

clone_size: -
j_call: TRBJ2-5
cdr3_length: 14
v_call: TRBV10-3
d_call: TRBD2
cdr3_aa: CAIRASGGVGTQYF
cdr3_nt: TGTGCCATCAGGGCTAGCGGGGGTGTAGGGACCCAGTACTTC

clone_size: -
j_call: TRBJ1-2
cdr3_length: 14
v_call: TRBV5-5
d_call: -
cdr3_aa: CASSRITDSSGYTF
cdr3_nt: TGTGCCAGCAGTCGAATTACGGACAGCAGCGGCTACACCTTC

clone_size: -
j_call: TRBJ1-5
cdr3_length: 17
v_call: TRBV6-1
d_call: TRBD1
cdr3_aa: CASSERDRGIGNQPQHF
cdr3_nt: TGTGCCAGCAGTGAAAGGGACAGGGGAATTGGCAATCAGCCCCAGCATTTT

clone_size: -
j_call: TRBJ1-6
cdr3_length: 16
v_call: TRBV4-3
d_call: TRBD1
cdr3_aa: CASSQTGTAYNSPLHF
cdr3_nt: TGCGCCAGCAGCCAAACCGGGACAGCCTATAATTCACCCCTCCACTTT

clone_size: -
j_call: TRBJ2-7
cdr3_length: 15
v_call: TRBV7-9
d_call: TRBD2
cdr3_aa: CASSPRGGGANEQYF
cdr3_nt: TGTGCCAGCAGCCCAAGGGGCGGGGGGGCGAACGAGCAGTACTTC